The clone carrying this T cell receptor beta chain showed up just once. This specimen belongs to a study of blood T cell repertoires in COVID-19. As for the study in general: Samples of COVID-19 (acute and convalescent) were obtained from the United States, Italy and Spain. T cells, B-cell-depleted T cells, or PBMCs provided the cDNA or gDNA that served as material.

The repertoire was sequenced with immunoSEQ multiplex PCR; TCRdb's copy has only in-frame clones and lacks some. Here the sample spans 100,000 or so clones, over 75% being singletons. The germline gives CDR1 MNHNS, CDR2 SASEGT. V lost 1 base, J lost 12 bases, and 22 bases lay in between. The CDR3 runs to 15 residues. The chain recombines TRBV6-1 with TRBJ2-7, with D tentatively TRBD1 (5 bases). The specimen was peripheral blood. This clonotype was sampled from a woman between 25 and 40 years old with acute or convalescent COVID-19. The CDR3 DNA follows: TGTGCCAGCAGTGAAGACGTAGGGGTCCCTCTTGGTCGGTACTTC. It is translated as CASSEDVGVPLGRYF.